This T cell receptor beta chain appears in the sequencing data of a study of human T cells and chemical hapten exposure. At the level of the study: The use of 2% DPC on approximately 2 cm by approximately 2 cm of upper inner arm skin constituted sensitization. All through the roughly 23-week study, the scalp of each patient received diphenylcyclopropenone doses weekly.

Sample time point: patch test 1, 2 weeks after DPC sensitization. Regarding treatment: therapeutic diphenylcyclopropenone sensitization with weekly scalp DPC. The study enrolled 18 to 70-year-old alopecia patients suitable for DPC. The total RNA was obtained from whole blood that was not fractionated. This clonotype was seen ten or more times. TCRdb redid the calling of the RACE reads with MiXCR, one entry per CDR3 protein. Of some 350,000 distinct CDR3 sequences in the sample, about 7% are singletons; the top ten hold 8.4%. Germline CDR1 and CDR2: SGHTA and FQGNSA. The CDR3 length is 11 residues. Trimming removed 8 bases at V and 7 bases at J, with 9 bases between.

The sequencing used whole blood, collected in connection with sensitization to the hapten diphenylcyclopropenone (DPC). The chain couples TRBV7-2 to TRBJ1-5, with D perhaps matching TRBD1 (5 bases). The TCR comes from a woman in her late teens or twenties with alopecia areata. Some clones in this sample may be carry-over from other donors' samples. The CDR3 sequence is CASGRGQPQHF. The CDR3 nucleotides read TGTGCCAGCGGTCGGGGGCAGCCCCAGCATTTT. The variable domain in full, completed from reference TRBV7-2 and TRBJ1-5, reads GAGVSQSPSNKVTEKGKDVELRCDPISGHTALYWYRQSLGQGLEFLIYFQGNSAPDKSGLPSDRFSAERTGGSVSTLTIQRTQQEDSAVYLCASGRGQPQHFGDGTRLSIL.